Listed here are 21 T cell receptor beta chains from one sample, sequenced in a study of blood T cell repertoires in COVID-19. Using immunoSEQ multiplex PCR, the repertoire was profiled, and TCRdb retains in-frame clones only, with some absent. The profile shows more than 150,000 clones, roughly 80% of them singletons. Input material: PBMCs or T cells enriched from blood (not recorded which). These receptors all come from a woman aged 45-65 years who had recovered from COVID-19.

The rearrangement uses TRBV5-4 and TRBJ2-3; 11 bases align to TRBD1. V shed 4 bases, J shed 3 bases, and the junction held 4 bases outside the gene matches. This CDR3 is built from 15 residues. Germline V gene lookup returns CDR1 SGHNT and CDR2 YYREEE (reference sequence). The CDR3 here is CASSRGTGGTDTQYF. The CDR3 region has the DNA TGTGCCAGCAGCCGAGGGACAGGGGGTACAGATACGCAGTATTTT. The entire variable domain, with the rest obtained from reference TRBV5-4 and TRBJ2-3, is as follows: ETGVTQSPTHLIKTRGQQVTLRCSSQSGHNTVSWYQQALGQGPQFIFQYYREEENGRGNFPPRFSGLQFPNYSSELNVNALELDDSALYLCASSRGTGGTDTQYFGPGTRLTVL.

The chain has TRBV7-3 and TRBJ2-2, with 10 positions matching TRBD2. V was pared by 1 base and J by 5 bases, with 7 bases of the junction left unmatched. Germline-derived CDR1 and CDR2 are SGHTA and FQGTGA. This CDR3 comprises 17 residues. CDR3 sequence: CASSLMGLAGVTGELFF. The CDR3 DNA sequence: TGTGCCAGCAGCTTAATGGGTCTAGCGGGAGTAACCGGGGAGCTGTTTTTT.

The gene calls are TRBV5-4 and TRBJ2-3; TRBD2 agrees at 9 bases. Germline CDR1 and CDR2: SGHNT and YYREEE (reference sequence). Trimming removed 0 bases from V and 4 bases from J; junction bases left unmatched: 12. This CDR3 contains 18 residues. DNA for the CDR3: TGTGCCAGCAGCTTGGGGACTAGCGTCCCCGGTGGGGCAGATACGCAGTATTTT. This gives the protein CASSLGTSVPGGADTQYF.

The chain couples TRBV4-2 to TRBJ2-1; a possible D gene is TRBD2 (7 bases). Germline V lookup: CDR1 LGHNA, CDR2 YNFKEQ. The CDR3 consists of 17 residues. Trimming shortened V by 5 bases and J by 6 bases, and 23 bases separated the two germline ends. This CDR3 reads CASSKVGGLMFGNEQFF. The CDR3 DNA follows: TGTGCCAGCAGCAAAGTCGGGGGGCTCATGTTTGGCAATGAGCAGTTCTTC.

The chain employs TRBV11-3 and TRBJ1-2; 9 bases are shared with TRBD1. This CDR3 region has 19 residues. Germline V gene sequence: CDR1 SGHNT, CDR2 YENEEA. V was pared by 1 base and J by 7 bases, with 19 bases of the junction left unmatched. The CDR3 spells CASSLGTPPKQGAETGYTF. CDR3 coding DNA: TGTGCCAGCAGCTTAGGAACTCCCCCGAAACAGGGGGCTGAGACTGGCTACACCTTC. Filled out from reference TRBV11-3 and TRBJ1-2, the complete variable domain reads EAGVVQSPRYKIIEKKQPVAFWCNPISGHNTLYWYLQNLGQGPELLIRYENEEAVDDSQLPKDRFSAERLKGVDSTLKIQPAELGDSAVYLCASSLGTPPKQGAETGYTFGSGTRLTVV.

This clone was seen a single time. The rearrangement joins TRBV3-1 (or the pseudogene TRBV3-2) to TRBJ2-7, with 7 bases aligning to TRBD2. Per germline, CDR1 LGHDT and CDR2 YNNKEL (reference sequence). V lost 1 base and J lost 0; bases outside the gene matches: 6. The CDR3 totals 16 residues. The CDR3 protein is CASSQGLGGDSYEQYF. Written as DNA, the CDR3 is TGTGCCAGCAGCCAAGGATTGGGGGGGGACTCCTACGAGCAGTACTTC.

This chain links TRBV19 with TRBJ1-5; 7 bases are shared with TRBD1. Trimming removed 11 bases from V and 1 base from J; junction bases left unmatched: 11. In germline, CDR1 is LNHDA, CDR2 SQIVND (reference sequence). This CDR3 comprises 15 residues. The CDR3 here is CASRRGPGSNQPQHF. For the CDR3, the DNA is TGTGCCTCTCGGAGGGGGCCCGGGAGCAATCAGCCCCAGCATTTT.

The gene calls are TRBV3-1 (or the pseudogene TRBV3-2) and TRBJ2-3; tentatively, D is TRBD2 (6 bases). The CDR3 extends over 13 amino acids. V shed 3 bases and J shed 6 bases, with 10 bases lying between them. The germline gives CDR1 LGHDT, CDR2 YNNKEL (reference sequence). CDR3 coding DNA: TGTGCCAGCAGCCACCTTGGGGGGGATACGCAGTATTTT. Residues: CASSHLGGDTQYF.

This chain joins TRBV9 and TRBJ1-4, with unresolved D. V gave up 7 bases and J gave up 0 bases, with 13 bases separating them. CDR1 and CDR2 from the germline V gene are SGDLS and YYNGEE. This CDR3 has 15 amino acids. CDR3: CASSPWAATNEKLFF. The CDR3 DNA sequence: TGTGCCAGCTCCCCGTGGGCAGCAACTAATGAAAAACTGTTTTTT.

This clone appeared a few times. The rearrangement links TRBV7-9 to TRBJ1-6; 7 positions agree with TRBD1. CDR1 and CDR2 (germline): SEHNR, FQNEAQ (reference sequence). Unmatched junction bases numbered 2, after V lost 4 bases and J lost 5 bases. The CDR3 runs to 14 residues. The CDR3 DNA follows: TGTGCCAGCAGCTCCGGGACAGATAATTCACCCCTCCACTTT. Amino acids: CASSSGTDNSPLHF.

This clone was detected a few times. The V call is TRBV28, the J call TRBJ1-2, with D possibly being TRBD1 (5 bases). Trimming removed 3 bases from V and 6 bases from J, with 11 bases in between. The CDR3 runs to 13 residues. The germline V gene has CDR1 MDHEN and CDR2 SYDVKM. The CDR3 nucleotides read TGTGCCAGCAGTTTGTCGGGGGTGCATGGCTACACCTTC. It encodes CASSLSGVHGYTF.

The chain couples TRBV7-9 to TRBJ2-7, with TRBD2 matching 8 bases. CDR1 is SEHNR, CDR2 FQNEAQ, per germline (reference sequence). Germline trimming cut 4 bases from V and 5 bases from J; bases unmatched to any gene: 7. This CDR3 is 14 amino acids long. CDR3 protein: CASSYNTGGNEQYF. The CDR3 DNA reads as TGTGCCAGCAGCTATAATACGGGAGGGAACGAGCAGTACTTC.

The V gene is TRBV15, the J gene TRBJ2-1; 10 bases agree with TRBD2. This CDR3 spans 16 amino acids. Per germline, CDR1 LNHNV and CDR2 YYDKDF (reference sequence). V lost 3 bases, J lost 4 bases, and 6 bases stayed unmatched. DNA for the CDR3: TGTGCCACCAGCAGCTTTACTAGCGGGGCTTACAATGAGCAGTTCTTC. It translates to CATSSFTSGAYNEQFF. The whole variable domain, remainder taken from reference TRBV15 and TRBJ2-1, is DAMVIQNPRYQVTQFGKPVTLSCSQTLNHNVMYWYQQKSSQAPKLLFHYYDKDFNNEADTPDNFQSRRPNTSFCFLDIRSPGLGDTAMYLCATSSFTSGAYNEQFFGPGTRLTVL.

This chain connects TRBV6-2 or TRBV6-3 to TRBJ2-6; 8 bases fit TRBD1. Germline CDR1 reads MNHEY; CDR2 reads SVGEGT. After removal of 6 bases from V and 2 bases from J, the junction contained 3 bases not matched to a gene. There are 15 residues in the CDR3. CDR3: CASSDRGAGANVLTF. CDR3 DNA sequence: TGTGCCAGCAGCGACAGGGGCGCTGGGGCCAACGTCCTGACTTTC.

The rearrangement joins TRBV18 to TRBJ2-1, with 9 bases identical to TRBD1. CDR1 KGHSH and CDR2 LQKENI come from the germline V gene. This CDR3 contains 15 residues. With 5 bases clipped from V and 5 bases from J, the junction kept 7 bases outside the gene matches. This CDR3 reads CASSTGQGLNNEQFF. The CDR3 region has the DNA TGTGCCAGCTCAACAGGACAGGGGTTGAACAATGAGCAGTTCTTC. Supplemented by reference TRBV18 and TRBJ2-1, the full variable domain reads NAGVMQNPRHLVRRRGQEARLRCSPMKGHSHVYWYRQLPEEGLKFMVYLQKENIIDESGMPKERFSAEFPKEGPSILRIQQVVRGDSAAYFCASSTGQGLNNEQFFGPGTRLTVL.

The rearrangement uses TRBV29-1 and TRBJ2-1; 8 positions match TRBD2. The V gene's germline CDR1 is SQVTM and CDR2 ANQGSEA. The CDR3 has 15 residues. V gave up 6 bases and J gave up 7 bases; unmatched junction bases: 14. The CDR3 here is CSVPNRAGVVNEQFF. The CDR3 DNA reads TGCAGCGTCCCAAATCGAGCGGGAGTGGTTAATGAGCAGTTCTTC.

The genes are TRBV19 and TRBJ2-1, with TRBD2 matching 7 bases. There are 15 residues in the CDR3. The V gene end was trimmed by 1 base and the J gene end by 5 bases; junction bases not matched to a gene: 5. Germline assignment: CDR1 LNHDA and CDR2 SQIVND (reference sequence). CDR3 DNA sequence: TGTGCCAGTAGTATAGGCGGGAGTGGACACAATGAGCAGTTCTTC. Translation gives CASSIGGSGHNEQFF.

V gene TRBV24-1 combines with J gene TRBJ2-1; 7 nucleotides line up with TRBD2. The CDR3 sequence is 15 residues long. J lost 4 bases, V lost 6 bases, and 8 bases had no gene match. Germline CDR1 and CDR2: KGHDR and SFDVKD. The CDR3 sequence is CATSLPSGFYNEQFF. In DNA, the CDR3 is TGTGCCACCAGTCTCCCTAGCGGCTTTTACAATGAGCAGTTCTTC.

This clone was counted at least ten times. The chain carries TRBV28 and TRBJ2-7; D remains unclear. The V and J ends lost 7 bases and 0 bases respectively, with 13 bases between them. Germline values: CDR1 MDHEN, CDR2 SYDVKM. The CDR3 covers 14 residues. The CDR3 protein is CASIGRPSSYEQYF. The CDR3 DNA reads as TGTGCCAGCATCGGCAGACCTAGCTCCTACGAGCAGTACTTC.

The J gene is TRBJ2-2, the V gene TRBV6-5; D call uncertain. Trimming took 6 bases from V and 2 from J, leaving 13 bases between them. The germline gives CDR1 MNHEY, CDR2 SVGAGI. This CDR3 spans 15 amino acids. The CDR3 sequence: CASSSTQFNTGELFF. Here the CDR3 DNA reads TGTGCCAGCAGCTCGACACAATTTAACACCGGGGAGCTGTTTTTT.

The chain has TRBV6-5 and TRBJ1-2; TRBD1 agrees at 12 bases. The CDR3 consists of 16 residues. Germline CDR1 and CDR2: MNHEY and SVGAGI. The junction had 6 bases not matched to a gene; V was cut back by 0 bases and J by 7 bases. CDR3: CASSYSFLGQGAGYTF. As DNA, the CDR3 is TGTGCCAGCAGTTACTCGTTTTTGGGACAGGGGGCTGGCTACACCTTC.